This TCR beta chain stems from a study of T cell responses to AZD1222 COVID-19 vaccine. Findings and limits, study-wide: Spike regions recognized by vaccine-associated CD4 TCRs spanned the protein, led by 160-218 and 743-854. Repertoires were obtained only post-peak T cell response. Spike-specific TCR breadth and depth rose after two AZD1222 doses. There were mostly white British donors and more females than males, and clonal diversity was possibly underestimated.

About this clone: The antigen is undetermined.

TCRdb keeps only in-frame clones here, not all; method: immunoSEQ multiplex PCR. The sample contains over 150,000 clones, 90% to 95% of which appear only once. The CDR3 consists of 17 residues. Germline values: CDR1 SGHDT, CDR2 YYEEEE. V was cut by 0 bases and J by 0 bases, with 15 bases left in between. Specimen: peripheral blood, collected on day 0 of MenACWY control vaccination. This TCR derives from an adult in good health. J is TRBJ1-1 and V is TRBV5-6; no clear D. This CDR3 reads CASSLGELRLMNTEAFF. CDR3 DNA: TGTGCCAGCAGCTTGGGCGAACTACGCCTCATGAACACTGAAGCTTTCTTT.